This TCR beta chain was obtained from a study of T cell repertoires in cytomegalovirus infection. TCRdb used MiXCR to reprocess the reads, holding one entry per CDR3 protein. This sample has roughly 920,000 distinct CDR3 sequences, with approximately 31% found just once. CDR1 is SGHDN and CDR2 is FVKESK in the germline V gene. V was shortened by 8 bases and J by 6 bases, with 14 bases between the two germline ends. The CDR3 has 13 amino acids. Comment on this clonotype: The antigen is undetermined.

The sample consisted of cultured CD8+ T cells from PBMCs, taken from culture after CMV antigen stimulation. This TCR derives from a human donor in good health (CMV status not recorded). Some clones in this sample may be carry-over from other donors' samples. The chain joins TRBV14 to TRBJ1-5; D unresolved. CDR3 bases: TGTGCCAGCTCAGCCCGGGTGGGTCAGCCCCAGCATTTT. It codes for CASSARVGQPQHF.